This T cell receptor beta chain appears in the sequencing data of a study of T cell responses to AZD1222 COVID-19 vaccine. CDR1 and CDR2 (germline): MGHDK, SYGVNS. The CDR3 length is 16 residues. J lost 4 bases, V lost 3 bases, and 5 bases had no gene match. The study, taken as a whole, reports: In all cases, repertoires were sampled only after the peak T cell response. Most donors were white British, females outnumbered males, and clonal diversity was possibly underestimated.

This table comes from immunoSEQ multiplex PCR, and its TCRdb copy is limited to in-frame clones, with some not included. The table shows 90,000 to 150,000 clones, with over 75% occurring only once. Turning to this clone: What it binds is not known.

Source: peripheral blood, taken on day 0 of AZD1222 vaccination. The chain is built from TRBV25-1 and TRBJ2-3, with 12 bases aligning to TRBD2. This clonotype was sampled from an adult in good health. The CDR3 region is CASSDPSGGASDTQYF. CDR3 DNA: TGTGCCAGCAGTGACCCTAGCGGGGGGGCATCAGATACGCAGTATTTT.